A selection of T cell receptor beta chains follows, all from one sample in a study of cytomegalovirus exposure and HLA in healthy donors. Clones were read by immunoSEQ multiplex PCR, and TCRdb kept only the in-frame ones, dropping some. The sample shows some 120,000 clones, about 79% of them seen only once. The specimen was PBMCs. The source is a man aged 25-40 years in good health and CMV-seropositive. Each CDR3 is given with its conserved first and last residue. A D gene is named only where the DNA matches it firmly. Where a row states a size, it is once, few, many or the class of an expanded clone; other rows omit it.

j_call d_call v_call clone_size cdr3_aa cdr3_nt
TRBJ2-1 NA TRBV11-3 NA CASSFTSSYNEQFF TGTGCCAGCAGCTTTACTAGCAGTTACAATGAGCAGTTCTTC
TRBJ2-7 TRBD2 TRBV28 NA CASRTSGSGGEQYF TGTGCCAGCAGGACTAGCGGGAGCGGTGGCGAGCAGTACTTC
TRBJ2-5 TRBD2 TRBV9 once CASSVGRLAGGRLETQYF TGTGCCAGCAGCGTAGGCCGACTAGCGGGGGGGCGGTTGGAGACCCAGTACTTC
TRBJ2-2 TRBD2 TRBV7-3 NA CASSDQRGVNTGELFF TGTGCCAGCAGCGACCAGCGGGGAGTGAACACCGGGGAGCTGTTTTTT
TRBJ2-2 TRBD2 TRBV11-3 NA CASSSDGGFAGGNTGELFF TGTGCCAGCAGCTCGGACGGAGGCTTCGCGGGGGGGAACACCGGGGAGCTGTTTTTT
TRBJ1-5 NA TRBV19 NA CASSMLGASNQPQHF TGTGCCAGTAGTATGCTGGGGGCAAGCAATCAGCCCCAGCATTTT
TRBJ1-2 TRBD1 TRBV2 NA CASSGRMRTGYGYTF TGTGCCAGCAGTGGGCGAATGAGGACAGGCTATGGCTACACCTTC
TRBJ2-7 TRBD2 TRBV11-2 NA CASSKLAGDPYEQYF TGTGCCAGCAGCAAACTAGCGGGGGATCCCTACGAGCAGTACTTC
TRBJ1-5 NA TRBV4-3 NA CASSLRGSDPTDTQHF TGCGCCAGCAGCCTTCGGGGGAGCGATCCTACAGATACGCAGCATTTT
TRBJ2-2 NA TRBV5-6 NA CASSSDSHTGELFF TGTGCCAGCAGCTCGGACAGCCACACCGGGGAGCTGTTTTTT
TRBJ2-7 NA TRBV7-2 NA CASSDFRRGSYEQYF TGTGCCAGCAGCGACTTTCGACGCGGCTCCTACGAGCAGTACTTC
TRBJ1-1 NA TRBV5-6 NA CASNKLGVLGTEAFF TGTGCCAGCAACAAGTTAGGGGTCTTAGGCACTGAAGCTTTCTTT
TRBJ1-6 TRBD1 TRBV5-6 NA CASSLAGGAFNSPLHF TGTGCCAGCAGCTTGGCAGGGGGCGCCTTTAATTCACCCCTCCACTTT
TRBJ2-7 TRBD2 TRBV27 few CASSLIGSGSYEQYF TGTGCCAGCAGTTTAATCGGTAGCGGGAGTTACGAGCAGTACTTC
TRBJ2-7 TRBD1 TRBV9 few CASSVGGTESYEQYF TGTGCCAGCAGCGTAGGGGGGACAGAATCCTACGAGCAGTACTTC
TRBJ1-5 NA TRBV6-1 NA CASSEGVGYSNQPQHF TGTGCCAGCAGTGAAGGAGTGGGCTATAGCAATCAGCCCCAGCATTTT
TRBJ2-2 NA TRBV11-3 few CASSSQGFGTGELFF TGTGCCAGCAGCTCACAGGGTTTCGGCACCGGGGAGCTGTTTTTT
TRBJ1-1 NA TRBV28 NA CASSLLGGNTEAFF TGTGCCAGCAGTTTACTGGGAGGGAACACTGAAGCTTTCTTT
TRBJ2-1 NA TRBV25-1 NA CASSEDYSYNEQFF TGTGCCAGCAGTGAGGACTACTCCTACAATGAGCAGTTCTTC
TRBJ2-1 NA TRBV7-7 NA CASSSITGSEQFF TGTGCTAGCAGCTCAATAACCGGGTCTGAGCAGTTCTTC
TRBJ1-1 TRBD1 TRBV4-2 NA CASSDRDRDMAEAFF TGTGCCAGCAGCGACCGGGACAGGGATATGGCTGAAGCTTTCTTT
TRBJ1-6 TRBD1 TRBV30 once CAWSVGQGAPLHF TGTGCCTGGAGTGTCGGACAGGGGGCACCCCTCCACTTT
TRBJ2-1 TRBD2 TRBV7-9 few CASSLTSSGGVRQFF TGTGCCAGCAGCCTGACCTCTAGCGGGGGGGTTCGGCAGTTCTTC
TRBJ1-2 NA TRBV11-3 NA CASSLRTHYGYTF TGTGCCAGCAGCTTACGGACACACTATGGCTACACCTTC
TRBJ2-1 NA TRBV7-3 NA CASGADSYNEQFF TGTGCCAGCGGGGCGGACTCCTACAATGAGCAGTTCTTC
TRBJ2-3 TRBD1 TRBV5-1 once CASRPDRGHTDTQYF TGCGCCAGCAGACCGGACAGGGGGCACACAGATACGCAGTATTTT
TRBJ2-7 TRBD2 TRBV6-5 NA CASSYSGGKGEQYF TGTGCCAGCAGTTACTCCGGGGGGAAGGGCGAGCAGTACTTC
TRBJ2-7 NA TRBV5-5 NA CASSLGDFLRYEQYF TGTGCCAGCAGCTTGGGGGACTTTCTGCGATACGAGCAGTACTTC
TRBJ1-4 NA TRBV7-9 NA CASSSQGIIELFF TGTGCCAGCAGCTCTCAGGGAATTATTGAACTGTTTTTT
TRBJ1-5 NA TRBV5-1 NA CASSLASGYQPQHF TGCGCCAGCAGCTTGGCGTCAGGGTATCAGCCCCAGCATTTT
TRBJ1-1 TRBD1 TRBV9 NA CASSPRTGLMNTEAFF TGTGCCAGCAGCCCAAGGACAGGGTTGATGAACACTGAAGCTTTCTTT
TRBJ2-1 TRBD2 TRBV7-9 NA CASERESRNEQFF TGTGCCAGTGAGCGGGAGAGCAGAAATGAGCAGTTCTTC
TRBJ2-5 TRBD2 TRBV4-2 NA CASSQPLGTSGGAETQYF TGTGCCAGCAGCCAACCCCTAGGGACTAGCGGGGGGGCGGAGACCCAGTACTTC
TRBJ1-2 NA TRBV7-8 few CASSLGEGGYTF TGTGCCAGCAGCCTTGGGGAGGGTGGCTACACCTTC
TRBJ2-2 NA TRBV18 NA CASSPPLNTGELFF TGTGCCAGCTCACCCCCACTCAACACCGGGGAGCTGTTTTTT
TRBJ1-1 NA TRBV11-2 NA CASSLVAVEAFF TGTGCCAGCAGCTTAGTGGCGGTGGAAGCTTTCTTT
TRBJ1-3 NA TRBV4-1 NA CASSQEGEGWIGNTIYF TGCGCCAGCAGCCAAGAGGGGGAGGGATGGATTGGAAACACCATATATTTT
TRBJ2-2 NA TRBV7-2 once CASSLVLNTGELFF TGTGCCAGCAGCTTAGTCCTAAACACCGGGGAGCTGTTTTTT
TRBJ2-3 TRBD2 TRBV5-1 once CASSLELAASTDTQYF TGCGCCAGCAGCTTGGAACTAGCGGCTAGCACAGATACGCAGTATTTT
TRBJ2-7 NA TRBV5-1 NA CASMRLGQYF TGCGCCAGCATGCGACTTGGGCAGTACTTC
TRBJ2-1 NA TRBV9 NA CASSVGWTNYNEQFF TGTGCCAGCAGCGTAGGTTGGACAAACTACAATGAGCAGTTCTTC
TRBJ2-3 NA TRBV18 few CASSRLVSDTQYF TGTGCCAGCTCACGGCTAGTCTCAGATACGCAGTATTTT
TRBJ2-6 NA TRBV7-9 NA CASSSSGANVLTF TGTGCCAGCAGCTCGTCTGGGGCCAACGTCCTGACTTTC